These 3 T cell receptor beta chains originate from one sample sequenced in a study of cytomegalovirus exposure and HLA in healthy donors (TCRdb year 2017). The library was produced with the immunoSEQ multiplex PCR assay. For the multiplex PCR, a mixture combining 60 forward primers for TCR Vbeta segments and 13 reverse primers for TCR Jbeta segments was used. This is the immuneACCESS table as TCRdb keeps it, with only in-frame sequences that have V and J called. A part of the clones is gone; compared with another copy, unresolved V genes explain less than half, and the rest is unexplained. The sample table holds roughly 150,000 clones, of which over 80% were seen once. The top ten constitute 1.2% of the sample. Sequencing used PBMCs. These TCRs come from a female donor in good health and CMV-seronegative.

This clone has just one count. The genes are TRBV29-1 and TRBJ1-1, with D perhaps TRBD1 (5 bases). The V end was cut by 6 bases, the J end by 6 bases, with 17 bases between. Germline V gives CDR1 SQVTM, CDR2 ANQGSEA. The CDR3 runs 13 residues. The DNA for the CDR3 is TGCAGCGTGGGGCGGGGAGGCACTGCTGAAGCTTTCTTT. Translating gives CSVGRGGTAEAFF.

The chain joins TRBV29-1 to TRBJ2-7; the D gene is possibly TRBD2 (6 bases). From germline, CDR1 is SQVTM and CDR2 ANQGSEA. The CDR3 is 11 residues long. V lost 5 bases, J lost 3 bases, and 8 bases lay in between. The CDR3 is CSVPGVYEQYF. The CDR3 coding sequence is TGCAGCGTTCCGGGAGTCTACGAGCAGTACTTC.

The genes are TRBV5-1 and TRBJ2-1; 12 bases fit TRBD2. Germline V gives CDR1 SGHRS, CDR2 YFSETQ. Germline trimming cut 4 bases from V and 7 bases from J; bases unmatched to any gene: 9. The CDR3 is made up of 16 amino acids. CDR3 protein: CASSEQSGLAGNEQFF. The CDR3 nucleotides read TGCGCCAGCAGCGAACAATCGGGACTAGCGGGTAATGAGCAGTTCTTC.